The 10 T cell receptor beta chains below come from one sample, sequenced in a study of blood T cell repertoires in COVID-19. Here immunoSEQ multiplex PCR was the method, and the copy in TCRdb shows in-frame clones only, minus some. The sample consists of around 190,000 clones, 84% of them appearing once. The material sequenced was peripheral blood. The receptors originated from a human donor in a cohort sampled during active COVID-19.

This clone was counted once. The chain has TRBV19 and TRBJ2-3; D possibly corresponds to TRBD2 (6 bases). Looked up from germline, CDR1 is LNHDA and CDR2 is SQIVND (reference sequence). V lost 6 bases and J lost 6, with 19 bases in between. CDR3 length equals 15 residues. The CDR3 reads CASRPPSAKADTQYF. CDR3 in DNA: TGTGCCAGTAGGCCCCCTAGCGCCAAAGCGGATACGCAGTATTTT.

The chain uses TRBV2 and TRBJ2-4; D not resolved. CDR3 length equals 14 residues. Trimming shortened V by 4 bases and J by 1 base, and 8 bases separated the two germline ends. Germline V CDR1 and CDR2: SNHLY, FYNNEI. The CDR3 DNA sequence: TGTGCCAGCAGTGTTACCCAGGCCAAAAACATTCAGTACTTC. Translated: CASSVTQAKNIQYF.

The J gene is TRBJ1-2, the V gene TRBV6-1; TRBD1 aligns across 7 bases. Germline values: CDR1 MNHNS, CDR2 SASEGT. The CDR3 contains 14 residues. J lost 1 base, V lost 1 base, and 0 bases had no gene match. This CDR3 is CASSEGQGNYGYTF. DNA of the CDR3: TGTGCCAGCAGTGAAGGACAGGGTAACTATGGCTACACCTTC.

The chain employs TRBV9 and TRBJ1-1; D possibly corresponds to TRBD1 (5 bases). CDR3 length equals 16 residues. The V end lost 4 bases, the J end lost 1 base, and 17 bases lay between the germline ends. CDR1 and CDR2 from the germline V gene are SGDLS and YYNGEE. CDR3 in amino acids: CASSPHGGSGNTEAFF. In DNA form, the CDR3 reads TGTGCCAGCAGCCCCCATGGGGGGTCGGGGAACACTGAAGCTTTCTTT. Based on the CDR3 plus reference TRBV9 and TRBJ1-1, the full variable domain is DSGVTQTPKHLITATGQRVTLRCSPRSGDLSVYWYQQSLDQGLQFLIQYYNGEERAKGNILERFSAQQFPDLHSELNLSSLELGDSALYFCASSPHGGSGNTEAFFGQGTRLTVV.

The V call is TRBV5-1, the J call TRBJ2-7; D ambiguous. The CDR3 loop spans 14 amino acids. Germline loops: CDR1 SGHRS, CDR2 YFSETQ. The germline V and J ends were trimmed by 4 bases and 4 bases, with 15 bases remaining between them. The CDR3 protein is CASSGPKRPYEQYF. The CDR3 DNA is TGCGCCAGCAGCGGGCCAAAACGACCATACGAGCAGTACTTC.

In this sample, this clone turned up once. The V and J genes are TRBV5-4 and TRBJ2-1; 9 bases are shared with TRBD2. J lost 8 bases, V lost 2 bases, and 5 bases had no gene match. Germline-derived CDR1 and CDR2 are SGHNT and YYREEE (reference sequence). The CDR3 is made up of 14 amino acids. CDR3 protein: CASSLGLATDEQFF. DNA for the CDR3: TGTGCCAGCAGCTTAGGACTAGCGACGGATGAGCAGTTCTTC.

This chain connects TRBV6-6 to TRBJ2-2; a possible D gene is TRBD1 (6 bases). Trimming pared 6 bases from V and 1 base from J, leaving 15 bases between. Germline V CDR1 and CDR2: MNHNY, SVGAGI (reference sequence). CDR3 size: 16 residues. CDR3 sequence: CASSPQGRGNTGELFF. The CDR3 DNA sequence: TGTGCCAGCAGCCCCCAGGGCAGGGGGAACACCGGGGAGCTGTTTTTT.

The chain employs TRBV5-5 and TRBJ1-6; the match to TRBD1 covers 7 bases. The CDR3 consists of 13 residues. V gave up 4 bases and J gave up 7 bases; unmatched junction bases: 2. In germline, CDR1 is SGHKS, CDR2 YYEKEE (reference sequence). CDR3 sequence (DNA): TGTGCCAGCAGCATACAGGGGAATTCACCCCTCCACTTT. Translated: CASSIQGNSPLHF.

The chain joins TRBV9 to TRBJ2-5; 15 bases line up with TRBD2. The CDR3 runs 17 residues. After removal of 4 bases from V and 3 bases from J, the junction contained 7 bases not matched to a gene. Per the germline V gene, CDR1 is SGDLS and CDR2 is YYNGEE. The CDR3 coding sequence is TGTGCCAGCAGCCCCGGGGGACTAGCGGGAGGCAAAGAGACCCAGTACTTC. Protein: CASSPGGLAGGKETQYF.

The CDR3 loop is CASSPRRASYEQFF. CDR3 coding DNA: TGTGCCAGCAGCCCCAGGCGGGCGTCATATGAGCAGTTCTTC. The genes are TRBV3-1 (or the pseudogene TRBV3-2) and TRBJ2-1, with D tentatively TRBD2 (5 bases). V shed 4 bases and J shed 8 bases, with 15 bases lying between them. Germline-derived CDR1 and CDR2 are LGHDT and YNNKEL (reference sequence). The CDR3 totals 14 residues.